This is a list of T cell receptor beta chains from one sample in a study of cytomegalovirus exposure and HLA in healthy donors. The assay was immunoSEQ multiplex PCR, and TCRdb's table has in-frame clones only and misses some. Counted here are thousands of clones, about 85% occurring once; the ten biggest clones make up roughly 6%. Sequencing was performed on PBMCs. The receptors were sampled from a woman aged 40 to 49 in good health and CMV-seropositive. The CDR3 runs from the conserved cysteine through the conserved F or W. The order of the fields is V gene, CDR3 length, J gene, CDR3 protein.

V gene: TRBV30
CDR3 length: 19
J gene: TRBJ1-4
CDR3 protein: CAWSPTGLIADVRAEKLFF

V gene: TRBV25-1
CDR3 length: 10
J gene: TRBJ1-4
CDR3 protein: CASREGKLFF

V gene: TRBV4-2
CDR3 length: 16
J gene: TRBJ2-1
CDR3 protein: CASSQDLGQGSHEQFF

V gene: TRBV9
CDR3 length: 14
J gene: TRBJ1-3
CDR3 protein: CASSVGGYGNTIYF

V gene: TRBV15
CDR3 length: 13
J gene: TRBJ2-7
CDR3 protein: CATSRDRWYEQYF

V gene: TRBV4-1
CDR3 length: 15
J gene: TRBJ1-5
CDR3 protein: CASSQELAHNQPQHF

V gene: TRBV6-1
CDR3 length: 15
J gene: TRBJ1-4
CDR3 protein: CASSEDIGSNEKLFF

V gene: TRBV29-1
CDR3 length: 13
J gene: TRBJ1-1
CDR3 protein: CSVERTGGLKAFF

V gene: TRBV6-5
CDR3 length: 13
J gene: TRBJ1-5
CDR3 protein: CASSYSSRQPQHF

V gene: TRBV29-1
CDR3 length: 17
J gene: TRBJ2-1
CDR3 protein: CSVEGLAGGPSYNEQFF

V gene: TRBV6-1
CDR3 length: 14
J gene: TRBJ1-5
CDR3 protein: CASSLRTENQPQHF

V gene: TRBV19
CDR3 length: 11
J gene: TRBJ2-1
CDR3 protein: CASSIGPQQFF

V gene: TRBV7-2
CDR3 length: 13
J gene: TRBJ2-1
CDR3 protein: CASRLAGGNEQFF

V gene: TRBV28
CDR3 length: 11
J gene: TRBJ2-7
CDR3 protein: CASSSNYEQYF